This T cell receptor (beta chain) was obtained from a study of CD8 T cells in ankylosing spondylitis. Quantitative molecular-barcoded 5'-RACE generated the TCR beta libraries. TCRdb analysed the 5' RACE reads with MiXCR anew, one entry per CDR3 protein. In the table there are about 340,000 distinct CDR3 sequences, approximately 15% of which are singletons. Study results and caveats: Apparently characteristic of ankylosing spondylitis blood was a TCR beta motif (about 8 highly homologous variants). Earlier authors reported some of these motif variants in reactive arthritis synovial fluid and blood.

Deletions cut 5 bases from V and 3 bases from J, with 17 bases between. Germline V gene data show CDR1 as LGHNT and CDR2 as FRNRAP. The CDR3 totals 15 residues. Comment on this clonotype: Its specificity is unknown.

Sequencing was done on a sample of blood, either unsorted or a sorted T cell fraction (not recorded which). The sequence was collected from a male donor with ankylosing spondylitis or in good health (not recorded which). This chain connects TRBV12-5 to TRBJ2-7; D gene ambiguous. The CDR3 protein is CASGTLSAEDYEQYF. CDR3 sequence (DNA): TGTGCTAGTGGTACCTTATCGGCGGAAGACTACGAGCAGTACTTC.